Listed below are T cell receptor beta chains from one sample, sequenced in a study of cytomegalovirus exposure and HLA in healthy donors. Produced via immunoSEQ multiplex PCR; TCRdb's table is partial and in-frame only. Among approximately 280,000 clones listed, approximately 87% were seen once. The sample taken for sequencing was PBMCs. Receptors originate from a woman aged 18-29 years in good health and CMV-seronegative. CDR3s include the opening cysteine and the closing phenylalanine or tryptophan. A clone size is listed for some rows: how often the clone was seen (once, few, many), or a class if it is expanded.

J gene,clone size,V gene,CDR3 protein
TRBJ2-3,NA,TRBV5-1,CASSRTSGSSMIDTQYF
TRBJ1-2,NA,TRBV19,CASSIPSLQDYTF
TRBJ1-5,NA,TRBV4-1,CASSHTRDRENRQPQHF
TRBJ2-7,NA,TRBV9,CASSVESKGIYEQYF
TRBJ1-5,NA,TRBV28,CATEKDRVNQPQHF
TRBJ2-7,once,TRBV4-1,CASSQRGGVSYEQYF
TRBJ2-1,few,TRBV28,CASSLSPGLGSSYNEQFF
TRBJ2-1,NA,TRBV25-1,CASTALAGGFEQFF
TRBJ1-6,NA,TRBV7-9,CASSSRQGEFSYNSPLHF
TRBJ1-4,NA,TRBV19,CASRGLGLLNEKLFF
TRBJ2-7,NA,TRBV4-3,CASSQDRTGNYEQYF
TRBJ1-1,NA,TRBV6-5,CASGERMNTEAFF
TRBJ1-4,few,TRBV18,CASSPTGAVEKLFF
TRBJ2-1,NA,TRBV7-2,CASSLGQGVFNEQFF
NA,NA,TRBV5-1,CASSRRGQGGSYEQYF
TRBJ2-6,NA,TRBV27,CASSLSLASGANVLTF
TRBJ2-7,NA,TRBV2,CASTDRDYEQYF
TRBJ2-3,NA,TRBV6-1,CASSTTGGADTQYF
TRBJ1-1,NA,TRBV28,CASRRLEAFF
TRBJ1-5,few,TRBV27,CASSRDRGMQPQHF
TRBJ2-1,NA,TRBV9,CASSVAGTSGNPPNEQFF
TRBJ1-5,NA,TRBV27,CASSTGALGPQHF
TRBJ2-3,NA,TRBV25-1,CASSELLAVSDTQYF
TRBJ1-5,NA,TRBV6-5,CASSYPTGPQHF